This T cell receptor (beta chain) came from a study of OX40 agonist ivuxolimab in advanced cancers. For the study in its entirety: Ivuxolimab was a fully human IgG2 agonistic monoclonal antibody targeting the costimulatory receptor OX40 (CD134). Patients were allowed to have had prior anti-PD-1, anti-PD-L1 or anti-CTLA-4 therapy, and 40% of the dose-escalation patients had previously received checkpoint inhibitors. Peripheral TCRbeta sequencing aimed to test whether ivuxolimab altered TCR sequence diversity and caused clonal T-cell expansion. Intravenous ivuxolimab was administered to patients every 2 weeks at six dose levels: 0.01, 0.1, 0.3, 1.5, 3 and 10 mg/kg. Of the approximately 54 dose-escalation patients, hepatocellular carcinoma was present in about 20, melanoma in approximately 15, renal cell carcinoma in 9 and head and neck cancer in 9. The monotherapy dose-escalation portion (N of about 49 patients) of the phase I ivuxolimab trial is reported in the paper. The dose-escalation cohort was 80% to 90% male with a mean age of around 64 years, ranging from roughly 23 to 79. Three dose-escalation patients achieved partial responses, one with hepatocellular carcinoma and two with cutaneous melanoma. Overall study outcomes, separate from this receptor: At doses of 0.1 to 3.0 mg/kg, clonal expansion of both CD4+ and CD8+ blood T cells was observed from baseline to week 6. Low levels of normalized T-cell clonal expansion were also seen in some patients who did not respond. After ivuxolimab, expanded clones were on average more numerous among CD8+ T cells than among CD4+ T cells. Which antigens the clonally expanded peripheral T cells were specific for was not determined. Partial responders in the 0.1-3.0 mg/kg groups had among the lowest normalized peripheral clonal expansion, especially among CD8+ T cells.

Concerning this clone itself: The antigen it binds to is not known. The junction does not match germline at one end; this may be a read error.

For sequencing of the TCRbeta CDR3 region, genomic DNA was extracted from the sorted cells. TCRbeta CDR3 regions were sequenced using the immunoSEQ Assay. TCRdb took this table from immuneACCESS and kept in-frame rearrangements with V and J called. Such tables lack part of the clones; where checked against another copy, unresolved V genes explain under half of the gap, and the rest is unexplained. Across this sample there are about 52,000 clones, with around nine tenths seen only once. The top ten hold 11% to 15% of the sample. The trial excluded patients who had a history of autoimmune disease or were on systemic immunosuppression. Peripheral blood for TCR sequencing was collected from all dose cohorts at baseline, on cycle 4 day 1, and on cycle 7 day 1. The samples were taken from a phase I, first-in-human, multicenter, open-label dose-escalation trial of ivuxolimab. The trial enrolled adults with locally advanced or metastatic head and neck squamous cell, hepatocellular, melanoma or renal cell carcinoma. CD4+ and CD8+ T cells were sorted separately from peripheral blood before TCR sequencing.

Material: CD4+ or CD8+ T cells sorted from blood, obtained in a trial of the OX40 agonist ivuxolimab. The TCR originated in an adult with an advanced solid tumor such as melanoma, head and neck, liver or kidney cancer.

The bases read TGTGCTAGCAGCTTGAACCCTGTGGGCTCCTACAATGAGCAGTTCTTC. This codes for CASSLNPVGSYNEQFF. The receptor chain draws on TRBV7-7 and TRBJ2-1, with the D segment identity uncertain. The germline V gene (reference sequence) specifies SSHAT as CDR1 and FNYEAQ as CDR2. Inclusive of the bounding cysteine and phenylalanine, the CDR3 is 16 residues long. Left in the record is the CDR3 DNA by itself, 48 bases read in frame from the first base.